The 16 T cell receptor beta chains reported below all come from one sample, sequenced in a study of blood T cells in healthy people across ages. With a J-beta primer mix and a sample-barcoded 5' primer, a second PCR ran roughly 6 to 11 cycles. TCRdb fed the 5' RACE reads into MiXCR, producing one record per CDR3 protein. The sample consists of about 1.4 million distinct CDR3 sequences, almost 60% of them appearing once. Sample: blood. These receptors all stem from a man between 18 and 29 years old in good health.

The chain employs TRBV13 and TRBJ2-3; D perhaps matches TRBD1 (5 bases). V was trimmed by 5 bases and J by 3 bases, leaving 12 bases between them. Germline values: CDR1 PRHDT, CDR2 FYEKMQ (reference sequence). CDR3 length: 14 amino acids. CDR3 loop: CASSPPAGTDTQYF. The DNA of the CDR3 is TGTGCCAGCAGCCCCCCTGCAGGGACAGATACGCAGTATTTT. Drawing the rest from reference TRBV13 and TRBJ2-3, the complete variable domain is AAGVIQSPRHLIKEKRETATLKCYPIPRHDTVYWYQQGPGQDPQFLISFYEKMQSDKGSIPDRFSAQQFSDYHSELNMSSLELGDSALYFCASSPPAGTDTQYFGPGTRLTVL.

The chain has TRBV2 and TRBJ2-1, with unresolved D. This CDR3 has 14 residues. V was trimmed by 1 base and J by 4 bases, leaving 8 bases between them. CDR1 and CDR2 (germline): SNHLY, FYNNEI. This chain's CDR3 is CASSEGRMYNEQFF. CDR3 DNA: TGTGCCAGCAGTGAAGGCCGGATGTACAATGAGCAGTTCTTC.

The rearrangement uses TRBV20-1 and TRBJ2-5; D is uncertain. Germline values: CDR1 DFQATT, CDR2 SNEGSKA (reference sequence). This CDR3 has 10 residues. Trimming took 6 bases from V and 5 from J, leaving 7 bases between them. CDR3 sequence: CSAQRETQYF. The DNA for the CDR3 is TGCAGTGCCCAGAGGGAGACCCAGTACTTC.

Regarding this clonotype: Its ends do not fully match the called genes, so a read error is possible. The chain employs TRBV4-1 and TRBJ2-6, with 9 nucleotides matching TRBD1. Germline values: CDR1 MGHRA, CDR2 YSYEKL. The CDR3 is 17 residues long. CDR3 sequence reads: CASSPQTGGSGTNVLTF. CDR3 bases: TGCGCCAGCAGCCCCCAGACAGGGGGATCTGGGACCAACGTCCTGACTTTC.

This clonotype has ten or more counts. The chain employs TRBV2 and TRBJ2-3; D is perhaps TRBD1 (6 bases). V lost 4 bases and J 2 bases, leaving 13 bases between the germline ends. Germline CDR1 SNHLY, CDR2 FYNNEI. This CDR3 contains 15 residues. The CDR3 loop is CASSGGTPPTDTQYF. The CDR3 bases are TGTGCCAGCAGTGGTGGGACACCGCCCACAGATACGCAGTATTTT.

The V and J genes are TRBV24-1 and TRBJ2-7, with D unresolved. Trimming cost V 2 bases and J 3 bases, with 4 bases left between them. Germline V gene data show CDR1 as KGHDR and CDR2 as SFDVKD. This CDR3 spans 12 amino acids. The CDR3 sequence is CATSDSFYEQYF. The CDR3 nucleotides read TGTGCCACCAGTGATTCGTTCTACGAGCAGTACTTC.

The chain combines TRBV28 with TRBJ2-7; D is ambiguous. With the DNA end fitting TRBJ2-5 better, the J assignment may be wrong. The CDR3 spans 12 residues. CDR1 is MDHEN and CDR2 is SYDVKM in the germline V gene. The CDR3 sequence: CASSSGRKTQYF. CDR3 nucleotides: TGTGCCAGCAGTTCAGGACGGAAGACCCAGTACTTC.

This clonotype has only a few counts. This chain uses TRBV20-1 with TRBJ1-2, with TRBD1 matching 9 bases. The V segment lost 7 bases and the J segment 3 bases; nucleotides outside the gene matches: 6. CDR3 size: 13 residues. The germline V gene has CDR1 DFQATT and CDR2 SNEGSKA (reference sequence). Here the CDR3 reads CSGTGATDYGYTF. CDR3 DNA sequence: TGCAGTGGGACAGGGGCGACGGACTATGGCTACACCTTC.

The CDR3 region has the DNA TGCAGTGCTACCCCACACTCCTACAATGAGCAGTTCTTC. Its protein is CSATPHSYNEQFF. The chain has TRBV20-1 and TRBJ2-1; D gene ambiguous. CDR1 is DFQATT, CDR2 SNEGSKA, per germline (reference sequence). The CDR3 has 13 amino acids. Trimming left V 4 bases short and J 0 bases short, with 7 bases between.

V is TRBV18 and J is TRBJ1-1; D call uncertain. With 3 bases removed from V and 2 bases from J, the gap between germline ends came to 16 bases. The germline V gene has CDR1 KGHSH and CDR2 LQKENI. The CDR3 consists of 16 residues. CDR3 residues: CASSPSTGGGNTEAFF. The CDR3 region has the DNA TGTGCCAGCTCACCCTCGACGGGAGGAGGAAACACTGAAGCTTTCTTT.

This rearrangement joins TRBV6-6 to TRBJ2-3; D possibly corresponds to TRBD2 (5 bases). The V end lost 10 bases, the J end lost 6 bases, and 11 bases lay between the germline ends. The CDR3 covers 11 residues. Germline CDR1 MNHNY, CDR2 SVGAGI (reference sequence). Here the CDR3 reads CATSLADTQYF. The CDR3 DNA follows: TGTGCCACTTCCTTAGCGGATACGCAGTATTTT.

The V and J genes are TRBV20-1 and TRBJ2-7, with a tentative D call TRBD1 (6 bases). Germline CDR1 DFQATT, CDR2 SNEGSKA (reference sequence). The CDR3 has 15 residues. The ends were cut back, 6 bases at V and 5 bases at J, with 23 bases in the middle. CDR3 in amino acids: CSAPHPYRVEDEQYF. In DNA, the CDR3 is TGCAGTGCACCCCACCCATACAGGGTTGAGGACGAGCAGTACTTC.

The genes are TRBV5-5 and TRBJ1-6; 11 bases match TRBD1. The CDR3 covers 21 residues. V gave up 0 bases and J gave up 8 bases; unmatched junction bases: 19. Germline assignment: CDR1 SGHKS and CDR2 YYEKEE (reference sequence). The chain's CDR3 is CASSLARTGGVRDWGHSPLHF. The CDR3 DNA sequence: TGTGCCAGCAGCTTGGCCCGGACAGGGGGCGTAAGAGATTGGGGGCATTCACCCCTCCACTTT.

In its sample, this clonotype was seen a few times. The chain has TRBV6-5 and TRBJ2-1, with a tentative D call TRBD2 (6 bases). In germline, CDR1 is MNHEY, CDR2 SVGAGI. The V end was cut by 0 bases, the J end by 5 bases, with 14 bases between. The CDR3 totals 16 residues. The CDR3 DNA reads TGTGCCAGCAGTTACTCTCGACTAGTTCGGGACAATGAGCAGTTCTTC. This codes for CASSYSRLVRDNEQFF.

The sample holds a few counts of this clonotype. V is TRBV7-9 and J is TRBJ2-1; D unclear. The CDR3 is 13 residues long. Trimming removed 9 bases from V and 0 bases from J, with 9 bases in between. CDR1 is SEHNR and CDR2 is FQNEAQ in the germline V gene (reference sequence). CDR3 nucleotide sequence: TGTGCCAGTATACAGAGCTCCTACAATGAGCAGTTCTTC. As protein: CASIQSSYNEQFF.

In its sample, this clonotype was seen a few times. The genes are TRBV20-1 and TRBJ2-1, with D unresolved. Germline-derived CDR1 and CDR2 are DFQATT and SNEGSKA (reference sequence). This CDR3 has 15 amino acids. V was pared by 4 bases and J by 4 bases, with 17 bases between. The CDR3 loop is CSATPPERRYNEQFF. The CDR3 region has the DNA TGCAGTGCTACCCCTCCTGAGCGCCGATACAATGAGCAGTTCTTC.